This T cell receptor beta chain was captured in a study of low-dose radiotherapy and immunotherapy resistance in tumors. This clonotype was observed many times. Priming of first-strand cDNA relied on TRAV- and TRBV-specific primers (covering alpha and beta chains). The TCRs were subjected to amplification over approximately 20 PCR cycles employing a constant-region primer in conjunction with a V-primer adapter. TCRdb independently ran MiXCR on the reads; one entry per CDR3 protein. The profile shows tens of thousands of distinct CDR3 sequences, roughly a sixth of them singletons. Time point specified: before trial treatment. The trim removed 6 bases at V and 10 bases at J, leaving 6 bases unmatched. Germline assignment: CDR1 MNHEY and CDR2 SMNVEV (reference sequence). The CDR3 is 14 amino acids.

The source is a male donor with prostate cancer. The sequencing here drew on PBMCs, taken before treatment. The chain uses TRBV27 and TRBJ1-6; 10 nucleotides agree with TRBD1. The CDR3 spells CASSYGTGASPLHF. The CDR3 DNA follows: TGTGCCAGCAGCTACGGGACAGGGGCATCACCCCTCCACTTT.